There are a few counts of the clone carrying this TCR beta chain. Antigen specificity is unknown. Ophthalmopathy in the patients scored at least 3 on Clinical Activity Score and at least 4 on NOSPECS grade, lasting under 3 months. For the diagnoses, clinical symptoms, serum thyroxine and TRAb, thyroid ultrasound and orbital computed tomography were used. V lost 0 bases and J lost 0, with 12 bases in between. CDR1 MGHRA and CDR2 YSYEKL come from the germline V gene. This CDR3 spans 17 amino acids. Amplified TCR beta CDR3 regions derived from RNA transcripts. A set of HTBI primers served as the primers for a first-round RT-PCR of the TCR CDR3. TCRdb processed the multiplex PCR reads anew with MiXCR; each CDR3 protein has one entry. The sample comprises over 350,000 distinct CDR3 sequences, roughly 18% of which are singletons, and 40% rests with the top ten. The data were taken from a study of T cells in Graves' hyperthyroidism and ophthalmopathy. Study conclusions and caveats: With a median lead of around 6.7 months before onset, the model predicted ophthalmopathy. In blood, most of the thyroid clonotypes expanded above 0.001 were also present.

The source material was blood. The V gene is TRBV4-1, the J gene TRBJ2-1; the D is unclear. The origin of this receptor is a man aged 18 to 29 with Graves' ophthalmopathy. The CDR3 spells CASSQDPWLFSYNEQFF. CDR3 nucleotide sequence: TGCGCCAGCAGCCAAGATCCGTGGCTATTCTCCTACAATGAGCAGTTCTTC.